This T cell receptor beta chain was documented in a study of cytomegalovirus exposure and HLA in healthy donors. In this sample, this clone turned up a few times. Its target is unknown. The CDR3 extends over 12 amino acids. Germline assignment: CDR1 SEHNR and CDR2 FQNEAQ (reference sequence). Between the trimmed V and J ends, which lost 5 bases and 11 bases, there was a span of 13 bases. Primers included in the PCR were 60 Vbeta and 13 Jbeta primers. Clones were read by immunoSEQ multiplex PCR, and TCRdb kept only the in-frame ones, dropping some. The data contain 200,000 or so clones, roughly 74% of them seen just once; the ten biggest clones take up 5% to 6%. Study findings and constraints: With high specificity and sensitivity, the classifier reportedly diagnosed cytomegalovirus status.

Sequencing used PBMCs. The source is a woman in her twenties or thirties in good health and CMV-seropositive. This sequence joins TRBV7-9 and TRBJ1-3, with D possibly matching TRBD1 (5 bases). The CDR3 bases are TGTGCCAGCAGCGGCCAGGGCTCGGCCATATATTTT. Translated: CASSGQGSAIYF.